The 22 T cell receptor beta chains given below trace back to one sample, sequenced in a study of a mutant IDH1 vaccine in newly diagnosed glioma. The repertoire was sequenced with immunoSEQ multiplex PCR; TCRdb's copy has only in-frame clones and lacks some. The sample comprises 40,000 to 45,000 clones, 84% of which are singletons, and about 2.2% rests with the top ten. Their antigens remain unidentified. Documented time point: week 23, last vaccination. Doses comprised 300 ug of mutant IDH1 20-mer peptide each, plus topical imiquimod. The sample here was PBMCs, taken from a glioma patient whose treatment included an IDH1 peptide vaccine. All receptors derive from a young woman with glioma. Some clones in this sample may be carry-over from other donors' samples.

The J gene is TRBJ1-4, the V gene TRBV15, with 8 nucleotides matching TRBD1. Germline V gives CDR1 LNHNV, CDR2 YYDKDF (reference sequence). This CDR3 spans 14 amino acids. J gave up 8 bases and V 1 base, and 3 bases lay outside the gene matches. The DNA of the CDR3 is TGTGCCACCAGCAGAGGCAGGGGGCTCGAAAAACTGTTTTTT. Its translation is CATSRGRGLEKLFF.

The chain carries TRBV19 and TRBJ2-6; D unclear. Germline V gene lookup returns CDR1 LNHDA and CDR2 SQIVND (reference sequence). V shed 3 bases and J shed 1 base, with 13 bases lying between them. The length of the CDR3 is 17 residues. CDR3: CASSIPGIPSGANVLTF. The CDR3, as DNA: TGTGCCAGTAGTATCCCTGGGATACCTTCTGGGGCCAACGTCCTGACTTTC. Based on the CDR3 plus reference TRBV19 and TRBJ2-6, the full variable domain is DGGITQSPKYLFRKEGQNVTLSCEQNLNHDAMYWYRQDPGQGLRLIYYSQIVNDFQKGDIAEGYSVSREKKESFPLTVTSAQKNPTAFYLCASSIPGIPSGANVLTFGAGSRLTVL.

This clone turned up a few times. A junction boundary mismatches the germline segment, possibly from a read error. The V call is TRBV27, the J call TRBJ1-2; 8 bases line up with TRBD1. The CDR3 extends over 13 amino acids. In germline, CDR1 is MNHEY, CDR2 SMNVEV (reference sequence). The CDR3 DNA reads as TGTGCCAGCAGCTTAGGAGGGACAGGAACCCAATTTTTC. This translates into CASSLGGTGTQFF.

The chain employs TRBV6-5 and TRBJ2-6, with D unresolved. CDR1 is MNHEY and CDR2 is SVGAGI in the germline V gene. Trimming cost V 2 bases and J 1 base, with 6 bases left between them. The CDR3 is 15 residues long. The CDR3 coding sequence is TGTGCCAGCAGTTACCAAAAATCTGGGGCCAACGTCCTGACTTTC. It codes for CASSYQKSGANVLTF.

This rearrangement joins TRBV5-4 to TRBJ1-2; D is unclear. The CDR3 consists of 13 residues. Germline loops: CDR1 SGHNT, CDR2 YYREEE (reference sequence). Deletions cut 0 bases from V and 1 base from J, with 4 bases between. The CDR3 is CASSLGFNYGYTF. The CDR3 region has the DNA TGTGCCAGCAGCTTGGGGTTTAACTATGGCTACACCTTC.

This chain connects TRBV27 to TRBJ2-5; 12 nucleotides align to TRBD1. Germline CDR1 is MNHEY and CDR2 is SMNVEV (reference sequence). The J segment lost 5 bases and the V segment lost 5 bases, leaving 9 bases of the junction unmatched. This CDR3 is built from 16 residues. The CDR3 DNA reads TGTGCCAGCAGTGGGGACAGGGGGCTGGGCTGGGAGACCCAGTACTTC. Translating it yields CASSGDRGLGWETQYF.

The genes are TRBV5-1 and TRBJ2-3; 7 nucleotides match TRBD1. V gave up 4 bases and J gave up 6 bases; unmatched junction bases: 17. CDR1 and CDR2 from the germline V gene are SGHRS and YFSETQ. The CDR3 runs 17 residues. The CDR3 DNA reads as TGCGCCAGCAGCAGGACAGGCTATCAGGAAGCCCTGGATACGCAGTATTTT. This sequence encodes CASSRTGYQEALDTQYF.

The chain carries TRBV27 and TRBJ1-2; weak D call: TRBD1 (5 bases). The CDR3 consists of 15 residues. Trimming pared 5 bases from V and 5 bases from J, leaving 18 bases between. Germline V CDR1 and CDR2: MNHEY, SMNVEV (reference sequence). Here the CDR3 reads CASSPKGLGGYGYTF. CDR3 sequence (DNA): TGTGCCAGCAGTCCTAAGGGACTGGGAGGATATGGCTACACCTTC.

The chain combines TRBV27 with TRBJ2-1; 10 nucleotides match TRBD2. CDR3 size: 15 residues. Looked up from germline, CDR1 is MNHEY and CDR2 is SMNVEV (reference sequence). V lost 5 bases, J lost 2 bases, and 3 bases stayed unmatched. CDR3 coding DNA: TGTGCCAGCAGTCCTAGCGGGGGCCCCTACAATGAGCAGTTCTTC. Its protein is CASSPSGGPYNEQFF.

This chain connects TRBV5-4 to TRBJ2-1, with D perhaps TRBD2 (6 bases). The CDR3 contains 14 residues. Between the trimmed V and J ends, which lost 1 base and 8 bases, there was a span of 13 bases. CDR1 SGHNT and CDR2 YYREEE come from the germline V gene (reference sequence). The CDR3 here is CASSLPGVYDEQFF. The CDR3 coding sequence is TGTGCCAGCAGCTTGCCGGGAGTTTACGATGAGCAGTTCTTC. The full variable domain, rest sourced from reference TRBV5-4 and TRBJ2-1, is ETGVTQSPTHLIKTRGQQVTLRCSSQSGHNTVSWYQQALGQGPQFIFQYYREEENGRGNFPPRFSGLQFPNYSSELNVNALELDDSALYLCASSLPGVYDEQFFGPGTRLTVL.

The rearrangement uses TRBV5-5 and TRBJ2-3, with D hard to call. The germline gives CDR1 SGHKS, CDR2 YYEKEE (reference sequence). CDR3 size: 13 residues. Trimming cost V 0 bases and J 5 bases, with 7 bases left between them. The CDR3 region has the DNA TGTGCCAGCAGCTTGGAGTTTGTAGATACGCAGTATTTT. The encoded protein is CASSLEFVDTQYF.

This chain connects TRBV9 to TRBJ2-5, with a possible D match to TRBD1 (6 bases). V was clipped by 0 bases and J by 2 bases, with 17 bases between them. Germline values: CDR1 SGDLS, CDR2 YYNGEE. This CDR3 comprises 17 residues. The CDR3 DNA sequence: TGTGCCAGCAGCGTAGACTCTGGGTGGGGGCTACAAGAGACCCAGTACTTC. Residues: CASSVDSGWGLQETQYF.

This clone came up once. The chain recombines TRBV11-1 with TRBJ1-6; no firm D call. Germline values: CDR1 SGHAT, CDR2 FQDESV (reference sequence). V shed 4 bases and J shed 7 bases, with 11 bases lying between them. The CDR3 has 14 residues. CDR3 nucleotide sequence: TGTGCCAGCAGCTCGCCAGAGCGGAATTCACCCCTCCACTTT. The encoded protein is CASSSPERNSPLHF.

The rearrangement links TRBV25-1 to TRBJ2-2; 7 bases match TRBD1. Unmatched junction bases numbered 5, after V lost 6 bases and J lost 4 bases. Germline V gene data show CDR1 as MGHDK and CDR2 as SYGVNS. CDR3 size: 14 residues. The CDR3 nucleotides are TGTGCCAGCAGAGACAGGGTCCCCACCGGGGAGCTGTTTTTT. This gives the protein CASRDRVPTGELFF. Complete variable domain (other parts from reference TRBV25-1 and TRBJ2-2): EADIYQTPRYLVIGTGKKITLECSQTMGHDKMYWYQQDPGMELHLIHYSYGVNSTEKGDLSSESTVSRIRTEHFPLTLESARPSHTSQYLCASRDRVPTGELFFGEGSRLTVL.

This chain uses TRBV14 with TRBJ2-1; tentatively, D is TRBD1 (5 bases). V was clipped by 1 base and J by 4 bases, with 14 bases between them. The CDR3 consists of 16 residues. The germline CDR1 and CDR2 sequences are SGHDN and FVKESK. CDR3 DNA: TGTGCCAGCAGCCAAGCATTAAGGGGATATTACAATGAGCAGTTCTTC. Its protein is CASSQALRGYYNEQFF.

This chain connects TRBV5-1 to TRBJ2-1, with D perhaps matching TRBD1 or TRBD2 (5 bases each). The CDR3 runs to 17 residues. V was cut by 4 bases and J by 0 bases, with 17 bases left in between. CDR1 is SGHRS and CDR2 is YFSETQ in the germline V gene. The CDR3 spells CASSGIRDLYSYNEQFF. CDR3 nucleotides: TGCGCCAGCAGCGGGATCCGGGACCTGTACTCCTACAATGAGCAGTTCTTC.

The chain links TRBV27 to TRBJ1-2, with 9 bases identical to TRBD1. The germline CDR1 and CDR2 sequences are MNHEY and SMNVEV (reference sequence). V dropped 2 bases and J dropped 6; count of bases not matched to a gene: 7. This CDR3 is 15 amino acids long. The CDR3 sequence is CASSLLGNRGHGYTF. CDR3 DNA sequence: TGTGCCAGCAGTTTACTGGGGAACAGGGGGCATGGCTACACCTTC.

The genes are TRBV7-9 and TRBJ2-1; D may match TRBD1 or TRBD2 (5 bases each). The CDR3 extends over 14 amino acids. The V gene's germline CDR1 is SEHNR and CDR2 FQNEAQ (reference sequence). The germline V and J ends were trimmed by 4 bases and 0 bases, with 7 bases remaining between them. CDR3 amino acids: CASSWDLSYNEQFF. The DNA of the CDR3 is TGTGCCAGCAGCTGGGACCTCTCCTACAATGAGCAGTTCTTC.

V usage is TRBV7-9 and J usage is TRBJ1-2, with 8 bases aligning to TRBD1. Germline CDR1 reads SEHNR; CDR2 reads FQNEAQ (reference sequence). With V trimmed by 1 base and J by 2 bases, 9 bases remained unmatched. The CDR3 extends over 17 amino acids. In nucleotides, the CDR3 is TGTGCCAGCAGCTTAGAGGTCCGTCAGGGGGCGAACTATGGCTACACCTTC. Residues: CASSLEVRQGANYGYTF.

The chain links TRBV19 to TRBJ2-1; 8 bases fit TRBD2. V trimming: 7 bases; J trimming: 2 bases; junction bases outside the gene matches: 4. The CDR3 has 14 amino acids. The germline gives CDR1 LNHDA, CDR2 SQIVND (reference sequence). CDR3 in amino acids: CASTPAGAYNEQFF. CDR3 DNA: TGTGCCAGTACCCCAGCGGGAGCCTACAATGAGCAGTTCTTC.

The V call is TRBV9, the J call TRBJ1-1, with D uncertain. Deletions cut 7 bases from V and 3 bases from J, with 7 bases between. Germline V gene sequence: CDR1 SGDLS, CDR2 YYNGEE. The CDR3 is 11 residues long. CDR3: CASGSYTEAFF. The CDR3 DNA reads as TGTGCCAGCGGTTCCTACACTGAAGCTTTCTTT.

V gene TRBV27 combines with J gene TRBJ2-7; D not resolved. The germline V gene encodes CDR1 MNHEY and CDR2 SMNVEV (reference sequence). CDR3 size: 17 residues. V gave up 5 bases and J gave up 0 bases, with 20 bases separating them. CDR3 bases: TGTGCCAGCAGTCTGGGGTCTTGGGAACACCCCTCCTACGAGCAGTACTTC. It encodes CASSLGSWEHPSYEQYF.